This T cell receptor beta chain was captured by sequencing in a study of T cell responses to AZD1222 COVID-19 vaccine. This clone counts as large (0.1 to 1%). Its matching antigen is unknown. Study-level findings and limits: Receipt of two AZD1222 doses was followed by a rise in Spike-specific TCR breadth and depth. It was only a handful of AZD1222 recipients who were seropositive at baseline. Within unmutated variant regions lay the reported targets of nearly half of spike-specific TCRs.

Sequenced by immunoSEQ multiplex PCR; TCRdb stores in-frame clones only, minus some. The table has approximately 50,000 clones, over 80% seen once. V shed 0 bases and J 9 bases; nucleotides not matched to a gene: 7. Germline CDR1 is KGHDR and CDR2 is SFDVKD. The CDR3 extends over 15 amino acids. The chain recombines TRBV24-1 with TRBJ2-1, with 7 nucleotides matching TRBD2. This sequence was found in an adult in good health. The sample was peripheral blood, taken on day 0 of AZD1222 vaccination. The CDR3 DNA reads TGTGCCACCAGTGATTTGGAGCGGGATATGGCTGAGCAGTTCTTC. Amino acid sequence: CATSDLERDMAEQFF.